These 27 T cell receptor beta chains were sequenced from one sample in a study of shared clonotypes between healthy human individuals (dated by TCRdb to 2020 to 2021). The receptor library was made with the immunoSEQ multiplex PCR assay. Drawn from immuneACCESS, this table holds only the in-frame rearrangements with V and J called that TCRdb kept. Clones are partly lost; checked studies trace under half to an unresolved V gene and leave the rest unexplained. Recorded for this sample are some 2.3 million clones; over 85% of them occurred a single time. Jointly, the top ten make up about 0.39% of the sample. What was sequenced was naive CD4+ T cells from PBMCs. The meaning of the sample's cell subset or site label: CD45RA+ positively selected. Source of these receptors: a man aged 18-30 years in good health. Some clones in this sample may be carry-over from other donors' samples.

The chain employs TRBV27 and TRBJ1-1, with 7 bases fitting TRBD1. V lost 5 bases and J lost 13; bases outside the gene matches: 16. The V gene's germline CDR1 is MNHEY and CDR2 SMNVEV (reference sequence). The CDR3 runs 14 residues. The chain's CDR3 is CASSNRQGLAFGFF. DNA for the CDR3: TGTGCCAGCAGTAACCGACAGGGATTGGCTTTTGGTTTCTTT.

Concerning this clone itself: This specimen includes other DNA sequences encoding the same CDR3. The chain has TRBV5-4 and TRBJ2-3, with TRBD2 as a possible D gene (6 bases). CDR1 SGHNT and CDR2 YYREEE come from the germline V gene (reference sequence). The V and J ends lost 0 bases and 1 base respectively, with 6 bases between them. The CDR3 has 14 amino acids. CDR3 bases: TGTGCCAGCAGCTTGGCGGGAGGCACAGATACGCAGTATTTT. Residues: CASSLAGGTDTQYF. Full variable domain (missing parts from reference TRBV5-4 and TRBJ2-3): ETGVTQSPTHLIKTRGQQVTLRCSSQSGHNTVSWYQQALGQGPQFIFQYYREEENGRGNFPPRFSGLQFPNYSSELNVNALELDDSALYLCASSLAGGTDTQYFGPGTRLTVL.

This clone was counted once. The chain recombines TRBV30 with TRBJ1-3; 8 positions agree with TRBD1. The trim removed 2 bases at V and 8 bases at J, leaving 8 bases unmatched. Germline CDR1 reads GTSNPN; CDR2 reads SVGIG (reference sequence). This CDR3 has 14 residues. CDR3 coding DNA: TGTGCCTGGAGTCTCGACAGGGGTATAGACACCATATATTTT. It translates to CAWSLDRGIDTIYF. Filled out from reference TRBV30 and TRBJ1-3, the complete variable domain reads SQTIHQWPATLVQPVGSPLSLECTVEGTSNPNLYWYRQAAGRGLQLLFYSVGIGQISSEVPQNLSASRPQDRQFILSSKKLLLSDSGFYLCAWSLDRGIDTIYFGEGSWLTVV.

The CDR3 protein is CASSPSTGTGNGYTF. Written as DNA, the CDR3 is TGTGCCAGCAGTCCCTCAACCGGGACAGGGAACGGCTACACCTTC. V gene TRBV6-6 combines with J gene TRBJ1-2; TRBD1 aligns across 9 bases. Germline values: CDR1 MNHNY, CDR2 SVGAGI (reference sequence). J was trimmed by 8 bases and V by 5 bases; bases with no gene match: 12. The CDR3 is made up of 15 amino acids.

In regard to this clone: Additional DNA sequences in this sample encode the identical CDR3. The chain joins TRBV28 to TRBJ2-1; D perhaps matches TRBD1 (6 bases). V was trimmed by 7 bases and J by 6 bases, leaving 13 bases between them. The germline V gene encodes CDR1 MDHEN and CDR2 SYDVKM. The CDR3 contains 13 residues. The CDR3 coding sequence is TGTGCCAGCACTCCCGGACAGCCCAATGAGCAGTTCTTC. This gives the protein CASTPGQPNEQFF. Based on the CDR3 plus reference TRBV28 and TRBJ2-1, the full variable domain is DVKVTQSSRYLVKRTGEKVFLECVQDMDHENMFWYRQDPGLGLRLIYFSYDVKMKEKGDIPEGYSVSREKKERFSLILESASTNQTSMYLCASTPGQPNEQFFGPGTRLTVL.

This chain uses TRBV19 with TRBJ1-1; D uncertain. The CDR3 consists of 14 residues. CDR1 LNHDA and CDR2 SQIVND come from the germline V gene (reference sequence). Trimming cost V 3 bases and J 4 bases, with 12 bases left between them. The CDR3 nucleotides are TGTGCCAGTAGTATCGACCCCCCCGGCACTGAAGCTTTCTTT. Translating gives CASSIDPPGTEAFF. The full variable domain, with the rest looked up from reference TRBV19 and TRBJ1-1, is DGGITQSPKYLFRKEGQNVTLSCEQNLNHDAMYWYRQDPGQGLRLIYYSQIVNDFQKGDIAEGYSVSREKKESFPLTVTSAQKNPTAFYLCASSIDPPGTEAFFGQGTRLTVV.

This clone has only a few counts. This rearrangement joins TRBV5-8 to TRBJ1-2; D not resolved. Germline assignment: CDR1 SGHTS and CDR2 YDEGEE. This CDR3 has 12 amino acids. Trimming removed 3 bases from V and 2 bases from J, with 5 bases in between. The CDR3 bases are TGTGCCAGCAGCTCCCAGAACTATGGCTACACCTTC. This sequence encodes CASSSQNYGYTF.

V is TRBV9 and J is TRBJ2-1; a weak D match, TRBD2 (6 bases). The germline gives CDR1 SGDLS, CDR2 YYNGEE. CDR3 length: 16 amino acids. Trimming removed 0 bases at V and 4 bases at J, with 14 bases between. CDR3 loop: CASSVDGLARYNEQFF. The CDR3 region has the DNA TGTGCCAGCAGCGTAGATGGCCTAGCGAGATACAATGAGCAGTTCTTC.

The CDR3 protein is CASRTRWSGYNEQFF. CDR3 nucleotides: TGTGCCAGCAGAACGCGTTGGAGCGGTTACAATGAGCAGTTCTTC. The V and J genes are TRBV28 and TRBJ2-1; D might be TRBD2 (5 bases). The CDR3 sequence is 15 residues long. Germline CDR1 is MDHEN and CDR2 is SYDVKM. V shed 6 bases and J shed 4 bases, with 16 bases lying between them.

The CDR3 DNA reads as TGTGCCAGCAGTTCTATGGGACAGTACTTAGGCACTGAAGCTTTCTTT. This encodes CASSSMGQYLGTEAFF. This sequence joins TRBV6-5 and TRBJ1-1; 7 nucleotides line up with TRBD1. Per germline, CDR1 MNHEY and CDR2 SVGAGI. V lost 4 bases, J lost 4 bases, and 12 bases stayed unmatched. CDR3 length equals 16 residues.

The CDR3 DNA reads as TGCGCCAGCAGCATGGACAGCAGAAACAATCAGCCCCAGCATTTT. This encodes CASSMDSRNNQPQHF. The V call is TRBV5-1, the J call TRBJ1-5; tentatively, D is TRBD1 (6 bases). The CDR3 is made up of 15 amino acids. Germline assignment: CDR1 SGHRS and CDR2 YFSETQ. V lost 4 bases and J 3 bases, leaving 14 bases between the germline ends.

This chain uses TRBV5-1 with TRBJ2-1, with 7 bases lining up with TRBD1. There are 16 residues in the CDR3. Trimming at V came to 3 bases and at J to 0 bases, leaving 6 bases not matched to a gene. Germline V gene data show CDR1 as SGHRS and CDR2 as YFSETQ. The CDR3 DNA sequence: TGCGCCAGCAGCTGGGGGACAGCTAGCTCCTACAATGAGCAGTTCTTC. Translating gives CASSWGTASSYNEQFF.

The gene calls are TRBV10-3 and TRBJ2-1, with 12 bases fitting TRBD2. The germline CDR1 and CDR2 sequences are ENHRY and SYGVKD. Trimming at V came to 3 bases and at J to 3 bases, leaving 9 bases not matched to a gene. The CDR3 totals 18 residues. CDR3 sequence: CAISEAPWTSGNYNEQFF. As DNA, the CDR3 is TGTGCCATCAGTGAAGCCCCCTGGACTAGCGGGAACTACAATGAGCAGTTCTTC.

Notes on this clone: Other DNA variants within this sample encode the same CDR3. The V call is TRBV7-2, the J call TRBJ1-1, with D unresolved. Trimming took off 1 base at V and 10 bases at J, with 7 bases between the two ends. This CDR3 region has 11 residues. Germline V gene sequence: CDR1 SGHTA, CDR2 FQGNSA. The CDR3 coding sequence is TGTGCCAGCAGCTTAGTCTCCAGAGCTTTCTTT. Its protein is CASSLVSRAFF.

The chain links TRBV28 to TRBJ1-3; 7 nucleotides align to TRBD1. Germline values: CDR1 MDHEN, CDR2 SYDVKM. CDR3 length: 15 amino acids. V was pared by 6 bases and J by 0 bases, with 5 bases of the junction left unmatched. The CDR3 DNA reads TGTGCCAGCAGGTACGGGACAGTCTCTGGAAACACCATATATTTT. Its translation is CASRYGTVSGNTIYF.

This chain links TRBV7-2 with TRBJ1-2; 10 positions match TRBD1. The CDR3 contains 16 residues. Germline V gene sequence: CDR1 SGHTA, CDR2 FQGNSA. Germline trimming cut 0 bases from V and 2 bases from J; bases unmatched to any gene: 3. In DNA form, the CDR3 reads TGTGCCAGCAGCTTAGCGGGGACAGGGGCCAACTATGGCTACACCTTC. It is translated as CASSLAGTGANYGYTF.

The gene calls are TRBV7-2 and TRBJ2-5, with D maybe TRBD1 (6 bases). This CDR3 is 16 amino acids long. CDR1 is SGHTA and CDR2 is FQGNSA in the germline V gene. V was trimmed by 5 bases and J by 3 bases, leaving 19 bases between them. CDR3 bases: TGTGCCAGCAGCATAAAAGGACGCCCAGGGGAAGAGACCCAGTACTTC. Protein sequence: CASSIKGRPGEETQYF.

The V call is TRBV27, the J call TRBJ2-7; TRBD2 might be the D (5 bases). Germline V gene data show CDR1 as MNHEY and CDR2 as SMNVEV (reference sequence). The CDR3 has 14 amino acids. The V gene lost 6 bases and the J gene lost 7 bases, with 19 bases spanning the gap. In nucleotides, the CDR3 is TGTGCCAGCAGCCAACGGACTCGATCGTGGGAGCAGTACTTC. The encoded protein is CASSQRTRSWEQYF.

The V and J genes are TRBV7-2 and TRBJ2-7, with TRBD1 as a possible D gene (6 bases). In germline, CDR1 is SGHTA, CDR2 FQGNSA. CDR3 length: 15 amino acids. V dropped 5 bases and J dropped 2 bases, with 16 bases sitting between them. CDR3 loop: CASSKGRQATYEQYF. As DNA, the CDR3 is TGTGCCAGCAGCAAAGGTCGACAGGCGACCTACGAGCAGTACTTC.

The chain combines TRBV28 with TRBJ2-1; 9 bases line up with TRBD2. CDR3 length: 17 amino acids. Germline-derived CDR1 and CDR2 are MDHEN and SYDVKM. V was clipped by 2 bases and J by 8 bases; unmatched bases: 13. This chain's CDR3 is CASSLLLAGYPLDEQFF. As DNA, the CDR3 is TGTGCCAGCAGTTTACTACTAGCGGGCTACCCTTTAGATGAGCAGTTCTTC.

This rearrangement joins TRBV25-1 to TRBJ1-5, with D possibly matching TRBD1 (6 bases). Trimming took off 6 bases at V and 2 bases at J, with 23 bases between the two ends. Germline V CDR1 and CDR2: MGHDK, SYGVNS. The CDR3 spans 18 residues. CDR3 residues: CASSAPGGGEGGNQPQHF. Written as DNA, the CDR3 is TGTGCCAGCAGCGCCCCTGGGGGGGGCGAGGGGGGCAATCAGCCCCAGCATTTT.

The chain has TRBV4-2 and TRBJ2-1; D not certain. Trimming pared 4 bases from V and 3 bases from J, leaving 16 bases between. Germline CDR1 and CDR2: LGHNA and YNFKEQ. The CDR3 runs 16 residues. The CDR3 sequence: CASSPRPFLDYNEQFF. CDR3 nucleotides: TGTGCCAGCAGCCCACGACCATTCCTAGACTACAATGAGCAGTTCTTC.

The gene calls are TRBV28 and TRBJ1-2; D might be TRBD1 (6 bases). Trimming took off 8 bases at V and 8 bases at J, with 15 bases between the two ends. The V gene's germline CDR1 is MDHEN and CDR2 SYDVKM. This CDR3 is 12 amino acids long. The CDR3 sequence is CASGGGPLGYTF. The CDR3 coding sequence is TGTGCCAGCGGGGGGGGGCCGTTAGGCTACACCTTC.

V is TRBV28 and J is TRBJ2-7; D may be TRBD1 or TRBD2 (5 bases each). The CDR3 contains 15 residues. V was trimmed by 6 bases and J by 4 bases, leaving 19 bases between them. Germline V gene data show CDR1 as MDHEN and CDR2 as SYDVKM. The CDR3 loop is CASSPGRGPGYEQYF. In DNA form, the CDR3 reads TGTGCCAGCAGCCCGGGGCGAGGACCAGGGTACGAGCAGTACTTC.

This chain joins TRBV9 and TRBJ1-3, with a tentative D call TRBD1 (5 bases). The V gene's germline CDR1 is SGDLS and CDR2 YYNGEE. Trimming took 4 bases from V and 2 from J, leaving 13 bases between them. This CDR3 is built from 15 residues. CDR3 amino acids: CASSPLDNPGNTIYF. The CDR3 DNA follows: TGTGCCAGCAGCCCATTGGACAACCCTGGAAACACCATATATTTT.

V is TRBV19 and J is TRBJ2-2; 11 bases map to TRBD2. Germline assignment: CDR1 LNHDA and CDR2 SQIVND (reference sequence). The CDR3 runs to 16 residues. Trimming took 2 bases from V and 6 from J; bases not matched to a gene: 5. CDR3 nucleotides: TGTGCCAGTAGTATACTAGCGGGAGGAAGCGCCGGGGAGCTGTTTTTT. Amino acids: CASSILAGGSAGELFF.

The chain employs TRBV15 and TRBJ1-2; 11 bases fit TRBD1. With 4 bases clipped from V and 4 bases from J, the junction kept 8 bases outside the gene matches. Germline-derived CDR1 and CDR2 are LNHNV and YYDKDF (reference sequence). The CDR3 is made up of 16 amino acids. The CDR3 sequence: CATSTTRTGGAYGYTF. The CDR3 region has the DNA TGTGCCACCAGCACAACCAGGACAGGGGGCGCCTATGGCTACACCTTC.